Presented here are 7 T cell receptor beta chains from one specimen sequenced in a study of blood T cell repertoires in COVID-19. Libraries were prepared by immunoSEQ multiplex PCR; TCRdb keeps only in-frame clonotypes and omits some of them. The sample yields about 86,000 clones, about four fifths seen once. Sequenced sample: peripheral blood. These receptors originate from a woman of 80 years or more with acute or convalescent COVID-19.

The chain recombines TRBV18 with TRBJ2-6, with D unclear. The CDR3 length is 15 residues. With 3 bases removed from V and 2 bases from J, the gap between germline ends came to 8 bases. Per the germline V gene, CDR1 is KGHSH and CDR2 is LQKENI. The CDR3 DNA follows: TGTGCCAGCTCACCTCCCTTTACTGGGGCCAACGTCCTGACTTTC. It specifies CASSPPFTGANVLTF. Combining the CDR3 with reference TRBV18 and TRBJ2-6 gives the whole variable domain NAGVMQNPRHLVRRRGQEARLRCSPMKGHSHVYWYRQLPEEGLKFMVYLQKENIIDESGMPKERFSAEFPKEGPSILRIQQVVRGDSAAYFCASSPPFTGANVLTFGAGSRLTVL.

The chain uses TRBV19 and TRBJ2-2, with 8 bases lining up with TRBD1. CDR3 length: 14 residues. Germline CDR1 is LNHDA and CDR2 is SQIVND (reference sequence). J gave up 5 bases and V 5 bases, and 4 bases lay outside the gene matches. CDR3 in amino acids: CASSPDRATGELFF. Written as DNA, the CDR3 is TGTGCCAGTAGTCCGGACAGGGCGACCGGGGAGCTGTTTTTT. The whole variable domain, remainder taken from reference TRBV19 and TRBJ2-2, is DGGITQSPKYLFRKEGQNVTLSCEQNLNHDAMYWYRQDPGQGLRLIYYSQIVNDFQKGDIAEGYSVSREKKESFPLTVTSAQKNPTAFYLCASSPDRATGELFFGEGSRLTVL.

V is TRBV5-4 and J is TRBJ2-4; 8 nucleotides agree with TRBD1. Germline V gene lookup returns CDR1 SGHNT and CDR2 YYREEE (reference sequence). The V gene end was trimmed by 4 bases and the J gene end by 1 base; junction bases not matched to a gene: 7. The CDR3 totals 16 residues. CDR3 DNA sequence: TGTGCCAGCAGCCCCCGGACAGGGATGGCCAAAAACATTCAGTACTTC. Translation: CASSPRTGMAKNIQYF. Variable domain in full (rest from reference TRBV5-4 and TRBJ2-4): ETGVTQSPTHLIKTRGQQVTLRCSSQSGHNTVSWYQQALGQGPQFIFQYYREEENGRGNFPPRFSGLQFPNYSSELNVNALELDDSALYLCASSPRTGMAKNIQYFGAGTRLSVL.

The chain is built from TRBV2 and TRBJ1-6, with D perhaps TRBD1 (6 bases). The CDR3 totals 15 residues. The V gene lost 6 bases and the J gene lost 10 bases, with 19 bases spanning the gap. Germline assignment: CDR1 SNHLY and CDR2 FYNNEI. CDR3 coding DNA: TGTGCCAGCAGCGAAACCCAGGGGAACGGATCACCCCTCCACTTT. Its protein product is CASSETQGNGSPLHF.

The V gene is TRBV6-5, the J gene TRBJ2-7; 8 positions agree with TRBD2. CDR3 length: 15 amino acids. After removal of 2 bases from V and 5 bases from J, the junction contained 8 bases not matched to a gene. Germline CDR1 and CDR2: MNHEY and SVGAGI. CDR3: CASSYLSGGLDEQYF. CDR3 nucleotides: TGTGCCAGCAGTTACCTCTCGGGGGGGCTCGACGAGCAGTACTTC.

This clone was found once. This chain links TRBV3-1 (or the pseudogene TRBV3-2) with TRBJ2-3; D is perhaps TRBD1 (5 bases). Trimming pared 4 bases from V and 0 bases from J, leaving 17 bases between. This CDR3 is built from 17 residues. Germline assignment: CDR1 LGHDT and CDR2 YNNKEL (reference sequence). CDR3 residues: CASSPPGHQYSTDTQYF. The CDR3, as DNA: TGTGCCAGCAGCCCTCCAGGACATCAATACAGCACAGATACGCAGTATTTT.

CDR3 nucleotide sequence: TGTGCCAGCACGATACAAGAAAAACTGTTTTTT. Amino acids: CASTIQEKLFF. The chain links TRBV2 to TRBJ1-4, with D uncertain. This CDR3 is built from 11 residues. Trimming removed 7 bases at V and 8 bases at J, with 8 bases between. From germline, CDR1 is SNHLY and CDR2 FYNNEI.